This T cell receptor (beta chain) was captured in a study of OX40 agonist ivuxolimab in advanced cancers. In its sample, this clone was seen once. Its antigen is not known. General study points: Researchers did not establish what antigens the expanded peripheral T cells target.

Repertoires were generated with immunoSEQ multiplex PCR, while TCRdb's copy carries only in-frame clones and drops some. Here the sample spans about 30,000 clones, about nine tenths being singletons. The sequence was obtained from an adult with an advanced solid tumor such as melanoma, head and neck, liver or kidney cancer. The sample in question was CD4+ or CD8+ T cells sorted from blood, obtained in a trial of the OX40 agonist ivuxolimab.

The DNA of the CDR3 is TGTGCCAGCAGCCAAGTGTGGGGTGTGTTGAACACTGAAGCTTTCTTT. Amino acid sequence: CASSQVWGVLNTEAFF. This chain uses TRBV14 with TRBJ1-1; D uncertain. Germline-derived CDR1 and CDR2 are SGHDN and FVKESK. V was cut by 1 base and J by 0 bases, with 12 bases left in between. The CDR3 totals 16 residues.